This TCR beta chain was identified during a study of T cells after yellow fever vaccination. Study-wide results and caveats: Though it reached lower strength, the secondary response hit its peak faster, day 5 versus 15. Post-booster samples contained most primary-vaccination clones (just under 98% CD4, around 89% CD8). FACS-sorted repertoires might harbor abundant contaminating clonotypes from the bulk population.

The 5'RACE template-switching step produced TCR cDNA and added a universal primer site and UMIs. Using its own MiXCR run on the 5' RACE reads, TCRdb lists one record per CDR3 protein. The sample lists some 560,000 distinct CDR3 sequences, around 21% occurring once. The V end was cut by 3 bases, the J end by 3 bases, with 13 bases between. This CDR3 is 15 amino acids long. Per germline, CDR1 MDHEN and CDR2 SYDVKM. Regarding this clonotype: Its target is unknown.

V is TRBV28 and J is TRBJ2-3, with a tentative D call TRBD2 (5 bases). This TCR derives from a man aged 25-45 years who received the YFV17D yellow fever vaccine. The sample here was PBMCs, taken 15 days after the yellow fever booster vaccination. CDR3 in amino acids: CASSFVGSGTDTQYF. As DNA, the CDR3 is TGTGCCAGCAGTTTTGTGGGGAGTGGGACAGATACGCAGTATTTT.